The 17 T cell receptor beta chains in this list originate from one sample, sequenced in a study of cytomegalovirus exposure and HLA in healthy donors (dated by TCRdb to about 2017). Libraries were built with the immunoSEQ multiplex PCR assay. For the multiplex PCR, a mixture combining 60 forward primers for TCR Vbeta segments and 13 reverse primers for TCR Jbeta segments was used. In TCRdb, the immuneACCESS table is reduced to in-frame sequences with V and J assigned. These tables do not hold every clone; where another copy was compared, an unresolved V gene accounts for under half, and the others remain unexplained. For this sample there are around 280,000 clones; roughly 90% appear just once. The biggest ten clones account for approximately 2% of the sample. The sample was PBMCs. These receptors all come from a woman in her late teens or twenties in good health and CMV-seronegative.

The CDR3 sequence is CASTEGAGPRGDTQYF. The CDR3 region has the DNA TGTGCCAGTACCGAAGGAGCGGGGCCCCGCGGAGATACGCAGTATTTT. The V gene is TRBV19, the J gene TRBJ2-3, with 7 nucleotides matching TRBD2. There are 16 residues in the CDR3. Per germline, CDR1 LNHDA and CDR2 SQIVND (reference sequence). The junction had 15 bases not matched to a gene; V was cut back by 7 bases and J by 5 bases.

The chain is built from TRBV7-2 and TRBJ2-1; 12 bases line up with TRBD2. Trimming cost V 3 bases and J 5 bases; bases outside gene matches: 2. Per the germline V gene, CDR1 is SGHTA and CDR2 is FQGNSA. The CDR3 covers 15 residues. In nucleotides, the CDR3 is TGTGCCAGCAGCTTCGGACTAGCGGGGAACAATGAGCAGTTCTTC. Its protein is CASSFGLAGNNEQFF.

J is TRBJ2-3 and V is TRBV19; perhaps TRBD1 as D (5 bases). The V gene's germline CDR1 is LNHDA and CDR2 SQIVND (reference sequence). The CDR3 spans 14 residues. V dropped 7 bases and J dropped 5 bases, with 16 bases sitting between them. CDR3 DNA sequence: TGTGCCAGTACCCCAGGGCCGCCGAGAGATACGCAGTATTTT. Its protein product is CASTPGPPRDTQYF.

The chain is built from TRBV4-1 and TRBJ2-1; D possibly corresponds to TRBD2 (6 bases). V shed 4 bases and J shed 8 bases, with 15 bases lying between them. CDR1 and CDR2 from the germline V gene are MGHRA and YSYEKL. This CDR3 has 14 residues. The CDR3 region has the DNA TGCGCCAGCAGCCGCGGACTAAACGGCGATGAGCAGTTCTTC. Amino acids: CASSRGLNGDEQFF.

CDR3 in amino acids: CASSWTGGLRTDTQYF. The CDR3 DNA reads TGTGCCAGCAGCTGGACAGGGGGCTTGAGGACAGATACGCAGTATTTT. The V and J genes are TRBV7-2 and TRBJ2-3; TRBD1 agrees at 11 bases. The V segment lost 4 bases and the J segment 3 bases; nucleotides outside the gene matches: 6. Germline-derived CDR1 and CDR2 are SGHTA and FQGNSA. The CDR3 sequence is 16 residues long.

The J gene is TRBJ2-3, the V gene TRBV5-4, with TRBD1 matching over 7 bases. The V segment lost 3 bases and the J segment 1 base; nucleotides outside the gene matches: 11. Germline V gene lookup returns CDR1 SGHNT and CDR2 YYREEE (reference sequence). The CDR3 is made up of 17 amino acids. CDR3 nucleotides: TGTGCCAGCAGCTCAGACGACAGGGTCCGTGGCACAGATACGCAGTATTTT. It codes for CASSSDDRVRGTDTQYF.

The chain couples TRBV6-6 to TRBJ2-2, with 7 bases matching TRBD2. V gave up 6 bases and J gave up 1 base; unmatched junction bases: 8. Germline values: CDR1 MNHNY, CDR2 SVGAGI (reference sequence). The CDR3 spans 16 residues. CDR3 loop: CASRPSGVQNTGELFF. In nucleotides, the CDR3 is TGTGCCAGCAGGCCAAGCGGGGTGCAGAACACCGGGGAGCTGTTTTTT.

This clone appeared once. The V and J genes are TRBV6-5 and TRBJ2-5; D uncertain. Trimming removed 2 bases from V and 1 base from J, with 11 bases in between. The CDR3 loop spans 15 amino acids. The germline CDR1 and CDR2 sequences are MNHEY and SVGAGI. This chain's CDR3 is CASSYGPGLQETQYF. CDR3 nucleotides: TGTGCCAGCAGTTACGGCCCTGGGCTCCAAGAGACCCAGTACTTC.

This chain links TRBV4-1 with TRBJ1-4, with D possibly being TRBD1 (5 bases). CDR1 MGHRA and CDR2 YSYEKL come from the germline V gene. Trimming removed 0 bases from V and 7 bases from J, with 15 bases in between. CDR3 length: 16 amino acids. The CDR3 coding sequence is TGCGCCAGCAGCCAAGATGGGCCGGGACTGGGTGAAAAACTGTTTTTT. Translating gives CASSQDGPGLGEKLFF.

This chain connects TRBV6-5 to TRBJ1-2; D possibly corresponds to TRBD1 (5 bases). The CDR3 spans 16 residues. The V end lost 0 bases, the J end lost 6 bases, and 17 bases lay between the germline ends. Germline V gives CDR1 MNHEY, CDR2 SVGAGI. DNA of the CDR3: TGTGCCAGCAGTTACTCGATTCCGGGGGATCGAGATGGCTACACCTTC. Translation gives CASSYSIPGDRDGYTF.

The chain joins TRBV4-1 to TRBJ1-3; D is undetermined. The CDR3 is 15 residues long. The V end lost 2 bases, the J end lost 1 base, and 9 bases lay between the germline ends. Germline lookup yields CDR1 MGHRA and CDR2 YSYEKL. CDR3 bases: TGCGCCAGCAGCCAATCCACGGGGTCTGGAAACACCATATATTTT. Protein: CASSQSTGSGNTIYF.

The rearrangement links TRBV19 to TRBJ1-2; 7 nucleotides agree with TRBD1. Looked up from germline, CDR1 is LNHDA and CDR2 is SQIVND (reference sequence). This CDR3 comprises 13 residues. Germline trimming cut 3 bases from V and 6 bases from J; bases unmatched to any gene: 4. The CDR3 DNA is TGTGCCAGTAGTATTTCGACAGGGAATGGCTACACCTTC. Translated, it gives CASSISTGNGYTF. Using reference TRBV19 and TRBJ1-2 for the parts outside the CDR3, the full variable domain is DGGITQSPKYLFRKEGQNVTLSCEQNLNHDAMYWYRQDPGQGLRLIYYSQIVNDFQKGDIAEGYSVSREKKESFPLTVTSAQKNPTAFYLCASSISTGNGYTFGSGTRLTVV.

The chain carries TRBV6-1 and TRBJ2-7; 9 bases agree with TRBD1. The CDR3 spans 15 residues. V lost 1 base and J lost 1; bases outside the gene matches: 2. CDR1 is MNHNS, CDR2 SASEGT, per germline. This chain's CDR3 is CASSEGQGGSYEQYF. The DNA of the CDR3 is TGTGCCAGCAGTGAAGGACAGGGGGGTTCCTACGAGCAGTACTTC.

With respect to this clone: The junction shows a germline mismatch at one end, possibly a read error. The chain uses TRBV7-9 and TRBJ2-7, with D tentatively TRBD1 (6 bases). The germline gives CDR1 SEHNR, CDR2 FQNEAQ (reference sequence). This CDR3 has 13 residues. The CDR3: CSSSVTGLYEQYF. The CDR3 bases are TGTTCCAGCAGCGTGACAGGCTTGTACGAGCAGTACTTC. Full variable domain (remainder filled in from reference TRBV7-9 and TRBJ2-7): DTGVSQNPRHKITKRGQNVTFRCDPISEHNRLYWYRQTLGQGPEFLTYFQNEAQLEKSRLLSDRFSAERPKGSFSTLEIQRTEQGDSAMYLCSSSVTGLYEQYFGPGTRLTVT.

The chain is built from TRBV6-1 and TRBJ2-1; TRBD1 matches 8 bases. The CDR3 has 14 residues. Germline-derived CDR1 and CDR2 are MNHNS and SASEGT. The junction had 7 bases not matched to a gene; V was cut back by 5 bases and J by 7 bases. CDR3: CASSSSRGLNEQFF. The CDR3 bases are TGTGCCAGCAGTTCGTCCAGGGGGCTTAATGAGCAGTTCTTC.

Regarding this clone: At one of its ends the junction is not consistent with the germline gene, which may arise from a read error. Other DNA sequences of this sample code for an identical CDR3. The V call is TRBV5-1, the J call TRBJ1-6, with D hard to call. Germline assignment: CDR1 SGHRS and CDR2 YFSETQ. The CDR3 runs to 12 residues. CDR3 sequence reads: CASRQPNSPLHF. CDR3 in DNA: TGCGCCAGCAGACAGCCTAATTCCCCCCTCCACTTT.

The gene calls are TRBV6-6 and TRBJ1-2, with unresolved D. V was trimmed by 6 bases and J by 11 bases, leaving 16 bases between them. This CDR3 has 12 amino acids. The germline V gene encodes CDR1 MNHNY and CDR2 SVGAGI (reference sequence). The CDR3 DNA follows: TGTGCCAGCAGACCACTCCGGGAGATATACACCTTC. It codes for CASRPLREIYTF.